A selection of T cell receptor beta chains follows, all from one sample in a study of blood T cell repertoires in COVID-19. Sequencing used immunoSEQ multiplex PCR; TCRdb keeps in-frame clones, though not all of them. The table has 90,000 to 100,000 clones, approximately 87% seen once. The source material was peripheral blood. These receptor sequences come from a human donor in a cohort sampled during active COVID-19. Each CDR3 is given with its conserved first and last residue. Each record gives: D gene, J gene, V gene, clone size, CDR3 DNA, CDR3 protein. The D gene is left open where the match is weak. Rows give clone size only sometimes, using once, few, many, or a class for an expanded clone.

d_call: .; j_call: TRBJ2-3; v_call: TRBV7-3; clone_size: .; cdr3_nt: TGTGCCAGCAGCTTAGCGGGGCTCTACACAGATACGCAGTATTTT; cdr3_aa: CASSLAGLYTDTQYF
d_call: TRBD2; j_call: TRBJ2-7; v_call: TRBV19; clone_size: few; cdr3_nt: TGTGCCAGTAGTGACCCGCGGGAGGGACGCCCCTACGAGCAGTACTTC; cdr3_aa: CASSDPREGRPYEQYF
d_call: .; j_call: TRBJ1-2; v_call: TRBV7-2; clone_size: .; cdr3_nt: TGTGCCAGCAGCTTCGGGGGGGTTGTTTTTCACTATGGCTACACCTTC; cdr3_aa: CASSFGGVVFHYGYTF
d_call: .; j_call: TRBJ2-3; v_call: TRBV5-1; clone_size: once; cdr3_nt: TGCGCCAGCAGCTCCGCACCCCTCCCACTAGATACGCAGTATTTT; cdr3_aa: CASSSAPLPLDTQYF
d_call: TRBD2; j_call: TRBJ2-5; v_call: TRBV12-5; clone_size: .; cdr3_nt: TGTGCTAGTGCCCTCACCGTACTAGCGGGAGGGCCGGAGACCCAGTACTTC; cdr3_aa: CASALTVLAGGPETQYF
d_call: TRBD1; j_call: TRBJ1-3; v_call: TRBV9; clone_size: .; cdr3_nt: TGTGCCAGCAGCCCGTGGACAGGGGGCCCCGTTAGCGTTGGAAACACCATATATTTT; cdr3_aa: CASSPWTGGPVSVGNTIYF
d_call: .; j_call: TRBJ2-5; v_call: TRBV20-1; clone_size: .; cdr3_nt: TGCAGTGCTAATACCCAGGGCCAGTACTTC; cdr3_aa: CSANTQGQYF
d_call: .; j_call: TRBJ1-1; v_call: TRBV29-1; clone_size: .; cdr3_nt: TGCAGCGTTGAAGATCATCGGGATTTCTTTGCTTTCTTT; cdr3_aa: CSVEDHRDFFAFF
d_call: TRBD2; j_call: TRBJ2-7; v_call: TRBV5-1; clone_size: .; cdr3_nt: TGCGCCAGCAGCGGGCAGCGGGATCCCGCTTTTTACGAGCAGTACTTC; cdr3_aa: CASSGQRDPAFYEQYF
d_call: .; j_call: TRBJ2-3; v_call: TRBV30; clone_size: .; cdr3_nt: TGTGCCTGGAGTGTATCTGATTGGGCCACAGATACGCAGTATTTT; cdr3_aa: CAWSVSDWATDTQYF
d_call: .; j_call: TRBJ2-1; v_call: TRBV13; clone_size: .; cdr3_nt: TGTGCCAGCAGCTTAGTAAGCGGTAGCTCCTACAATGAGCAGTTCTTC; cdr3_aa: CASSLVSGSSYNEQFF
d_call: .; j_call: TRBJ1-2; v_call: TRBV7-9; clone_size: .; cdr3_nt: TGTGCCAGCAGCCGTGGGGGGGCCGCCAGGGTCGACGGCTACACCTTC; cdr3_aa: CASSRGGAARVDGYTF
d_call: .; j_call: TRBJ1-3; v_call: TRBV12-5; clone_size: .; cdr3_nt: TGTGCTAGTGGTCCCACCGGGGGAAACACCATATATTTT; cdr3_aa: CASGPTGGNTIYF
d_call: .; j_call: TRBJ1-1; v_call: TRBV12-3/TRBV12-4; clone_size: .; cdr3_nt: TGTGCCAGCAGCCGAGGACAGAACACTGAAGCTTTCTTT; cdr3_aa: CASSRGQNTEAFF
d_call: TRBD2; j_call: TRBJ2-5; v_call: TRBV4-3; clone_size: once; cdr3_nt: TGCGCCAGCAGCATACGCCCGGGAGGGGAAGAGACCCAGTACTTC; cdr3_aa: CASSIRPGGEETQYF
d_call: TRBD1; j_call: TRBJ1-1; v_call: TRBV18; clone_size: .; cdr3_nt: TGTGCCAGCTCATACGGACAGGGTAACACTGAAGCTTTCTTT; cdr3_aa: CASSYGQGNTEAFF
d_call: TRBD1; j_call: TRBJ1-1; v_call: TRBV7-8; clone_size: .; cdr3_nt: TGTGCCAGCAGCTTCCGGACAGGGGGCACTGAAGCTTTCTTT; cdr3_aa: CASSFRTGGTEAFF
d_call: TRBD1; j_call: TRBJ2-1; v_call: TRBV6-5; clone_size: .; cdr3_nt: TGTGCCAGCACTGCAACAGGGGGCCAGGTTGAGCAGTTCTTC; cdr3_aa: CASTATGGQVEQFF
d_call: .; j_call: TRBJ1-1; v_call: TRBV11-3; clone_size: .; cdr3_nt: TGTGCCAGCAGCTTAAACAGGGAAACTGAAGCTTTCTTT; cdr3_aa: CASSLNRETEAFF
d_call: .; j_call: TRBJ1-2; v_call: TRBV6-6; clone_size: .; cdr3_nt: TGTGCCAGCAGTTACTCGACGCCCGGGGATGGCTATGGCTACACCTTC; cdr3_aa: CASSYSTPGDGYGYTF
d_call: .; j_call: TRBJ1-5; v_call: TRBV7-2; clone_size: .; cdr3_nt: TGTGCCAGCAGCTTAGAACCTCGAGGGAATCAGCCCCAGCATTTT; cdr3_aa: CASSLEPRGNQPQHF
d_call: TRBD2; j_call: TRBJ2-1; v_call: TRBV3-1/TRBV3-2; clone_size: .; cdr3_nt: TGTGCCAGCAGCCAAGGACTTGGGACTAGCGGGAACAATGAGCAGTTCTTC; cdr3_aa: CASSQGLGTSGNNEQFF
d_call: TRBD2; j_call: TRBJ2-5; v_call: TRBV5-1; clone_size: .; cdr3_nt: TGCGCCAGCAGCGCCTTACTAGCGGGGGGGCAAGAGACCCAGTACTTC; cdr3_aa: CASSALLAGGQETQYF
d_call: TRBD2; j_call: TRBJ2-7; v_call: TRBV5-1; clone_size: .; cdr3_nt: TGCGCCAGCAGCTTACTAGCGGGAGACACCTACGAGCAGTACTTC; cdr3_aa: CASSLLAGDTYEQYF
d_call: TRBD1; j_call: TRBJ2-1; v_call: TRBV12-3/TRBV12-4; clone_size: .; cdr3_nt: TGTGCCAGCAGCCGCGGGACAGGGAATGAGCAGTTCTTC; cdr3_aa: CASSRGTGNEQFF
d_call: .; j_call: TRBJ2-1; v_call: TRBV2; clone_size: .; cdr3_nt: TGTGCCAGCAGTGAACTAGAAAACTATGAGCAGTTCTTC; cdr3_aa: CASSELENYEQFF
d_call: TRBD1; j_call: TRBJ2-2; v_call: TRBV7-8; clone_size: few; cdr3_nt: TGTGCCAGCAGCGGATACAGGGGAGACCTGACCGTCGGGGAGCTGTTTTTT; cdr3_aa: CASSGYRGDLTVGELFF
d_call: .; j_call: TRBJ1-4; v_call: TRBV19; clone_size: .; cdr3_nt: TGTGCCACCGCTGGGGCCCGTAATGAAAAACTGTTTTTT; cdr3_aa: CATAGARNEKLFF
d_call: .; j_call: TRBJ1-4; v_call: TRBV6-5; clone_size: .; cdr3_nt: TGTGCCATCTCGAGGGGGGGGCCTAATGAAAAACTGTTTTTT; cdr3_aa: CAISRGGPNEKLFF
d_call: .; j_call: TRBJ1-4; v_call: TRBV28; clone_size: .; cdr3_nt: TGTGCCAGCAGTTCAGGACAAGTCGAAAAACTGTTTTTT; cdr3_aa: CASSSGQVEKLFF
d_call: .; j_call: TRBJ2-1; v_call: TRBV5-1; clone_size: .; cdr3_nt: TGCGCCAGCAGCTTGACTAGCAGGGCTTACAATGAGCAGTTCTTC; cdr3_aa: CASSLTSRAYNEQFF
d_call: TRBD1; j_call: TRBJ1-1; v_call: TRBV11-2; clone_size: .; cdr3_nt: TGTGCCAGCAGCGTTTTGACAGGGGGCAACACTGAAGCTTTCTTT; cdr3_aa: CASSVLTGGNTEAFF
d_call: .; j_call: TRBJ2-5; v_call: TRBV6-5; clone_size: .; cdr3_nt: TGTGCCAGCAGTCCCGCCCGACAGATCCAAGAGACCCAGTACTTC; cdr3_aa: CASSPARQIQETQYF
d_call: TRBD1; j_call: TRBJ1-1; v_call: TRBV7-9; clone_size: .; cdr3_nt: TGTGCCAGCAGCTTAGGGAACAGGGGCGCTGAAGCTTTCTTT; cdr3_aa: CASSLGNRGAEAFF
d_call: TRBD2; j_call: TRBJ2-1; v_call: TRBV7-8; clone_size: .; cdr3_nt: TGTGCCAGCAGCTTAGCCGGCGCCGGGACTAGCGGGACCTCGGCCAATGAGCAGTTCTTC; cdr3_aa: CASSLAGAGTSGTSANEQFF
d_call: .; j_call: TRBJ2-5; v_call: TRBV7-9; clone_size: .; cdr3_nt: TGTGCCAGCAGCTTAAACGGTAGAGAGACCCAGTACTTC; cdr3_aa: CASSLNGRETQYF
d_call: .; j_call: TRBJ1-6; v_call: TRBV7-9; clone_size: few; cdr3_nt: TGTGCCAGCAGCTTAGATGACAGGAATAATTCACCCCTCCACTTT; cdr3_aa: CASSLDDRNNSPLHF
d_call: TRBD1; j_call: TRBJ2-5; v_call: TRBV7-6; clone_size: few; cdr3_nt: TGTGCCAGCAGCTACCTAGGGACAGGGGGCGAGGAGACCCAGTACTTC; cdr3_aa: CASSYLGTGGEETQYF
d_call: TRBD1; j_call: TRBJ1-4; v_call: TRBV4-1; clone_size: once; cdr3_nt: TGCGCCAGCAGCCAATTTAGACAGGGGGAAAAACTGTTTTTT; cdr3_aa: CASSQFRQGEKLFF
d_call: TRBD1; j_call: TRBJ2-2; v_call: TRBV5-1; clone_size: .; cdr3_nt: TGCGCCAGCAGCTCGACAGGGGGTAAAACCGGGGAGCTGTTTTTT; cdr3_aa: CASSSTGGKTGELFF
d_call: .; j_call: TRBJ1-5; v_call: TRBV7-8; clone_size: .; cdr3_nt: TGTGCCAGCAGCTTAAGGGGGGGCGGTCAGCCCCAGCATTTT; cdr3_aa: CASSLRGGGQPQHF
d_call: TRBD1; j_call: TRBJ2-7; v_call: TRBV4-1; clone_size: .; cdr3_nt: TGCGCCAGCAGCCAAGAGACAGGGGGCTTGGGTGAGCAGTACTTC; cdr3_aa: CASSQETGGLGEQYF